This TCR beta chain stems from a study of T cells in Graves' hyperthyroidism and ophthalmopathy (dated by TCRdb to the late 2010s). The study in broad terms: Peripheral blood samples were taken at initial diagnosis, before any treatment was given. The paper describes TCR Vbeta CDR3 sequencing of some 130 peripheral blood samples, made up of under 50 ophthalmopathy patients, some 76 hyperthyroidism patients and about 17 progressor patients. A discovery cohort of around 100 patients, about 43 with Graves' ophthalmopathy and about 60 with stable Graves' hyperthyroidism, was used to find distinguishing TCR V-J signatures. Thyroid tissue and blood T-cell repertoires from about six Graves' hyperthyroidism patients were also compared in the study. An independent validation cohort of 18 to 20 hyperthyroidism patients and 15 or so patients who later progressed to ophthalmopathy tested prospective prediction of ophthalmopathy. Once sampling was done, hyperthyroidism patients were given methimazole at a starting dose of 30 mg daily, whereas ophthalmopathy patients were given high-dose intravenous methylprednisolone. The approximately 98 discovery patients were randomly divided into training and test sets at a 7:3 ratio. General findings and caveats noted by the study authors: Most expanded thyroid clonotypes (frequency above 0.001) were also detected in blood, suggesting blood repertoires may reflect thyroid immune responses. In validation, the model predicted progression to ophthalmopathy a median of roughly 6.2 months before onset, with approximately 70% sensitivity and roughly 72% specificity. No statistical method was used to fix the sample size in advance, and group allocation was not hidden from the investigators. Ophthalmopathy was separated from stable hyperthyroidism by a 13 V-J signature model, with around 88% sensitivity and 81% to 82% specificity obtained in cross-validation and 80%/75% obtained in testing.

In this sample, this clonotype turned up many times. The antigen it recognizes is unknown. The sample holds no much larger clone one base away, and base qualities are not on file. Amplification of TCR beta CDR3 regions was carried out from RNA transcripts. A first-round RT-PCR of the TCR CDR3 used the HTBI primer set with the Qiagen OneStep RT-PCR kit. A second multiplex PCR round built the libraries, followed by size selection and purification. The libraries were sequenced on an Illumina HiSeq2000 using paired-end 100 bp reads. The authors' analysis ran thus. SOAPnuke was used to process the raw data, removing reads that contained adapters or uncalled bases, had a mean Phred below 15, or lacked an exact match to the constant primer or identifier. COPE v1.2.5 was used to merge the high-quality paired reads, and each unique nucleotide sequence was defined as a clonotype. MiTCR v1.1 was used to align clonotypes to the IMGT TRBV, TRBD and TRBJ reference segments. The analysis included only V-J combinations with a frequency above 0.0001, which together covered around 99% of the repertoires. A TCS score was defined as the ratio of F50 (clonal expansion) to E x V (chaos), with BLOSUM62-based TCRdist applied between CDR3 peptides within each V-J. Welch's t-statistics and random forest reduced roughly 530 V-J features to roughly 13, which were used in a naive Bayes classifier (R e1071). The Morisita-Horn index was used to measure how similar the thyroid and blood repertoires were. TCRdb reworked the public reads: Q25 trimming with fastp, MiXCR clone assembly, productive beta chains retained. Rows with one shared CDR3 protein collapse into an entry with the most common genes and DNA. TCRdb, rather than the study authors, made the V and J calls. This sample comprises approximately 610,000 distinct CDR3 sequences, around 15% of them detected only once. The top ten constitute over 3.5% of the sample.

Moderately to severely active disease, a Clinical Activity Score of at least 3, a NOSPECS grade of at least 4, and a duration under 3 months were present in ophthalmopathy patients. Any patient with an uncontrolled infection, another autoimmune disease, pregnancy or lactation was excluded. Diagnoses relied on clinical symptoms, serum thyroxine and TRAb, thyroid ultrasound and orbital computed tomography. Ficoll-Paque density gradient centrifugation was used to isolate PBMCs from about 9.4 ml of fresh peripheral blood. Total RNA was extracted with Trizol reagent, and quality was checked on an Agilent 2100 Bioanalyzer. The sequence was obtained from a woman in her thirties or forties with Graves' ophthalmopathy. The sequencing input was blood.

The CDR3 protein sequence reads: CASSLEAGTSGQETQYF. At the DNA level, the sequence is TGTGCCAGCAGCTTAGAAGCCGGGACTAGCGGTCAAGAGACCCAGTACTTC. This receptor chain uses TRBV7-8 and TRBJ2-5, with 11 bases in between that match TRBD2. The germline V gene supplies CDR1 SGHVS and CDR2 FQNEAQ. The junction shows trimming of 1 base on V and 2 bases on J, and the gene matches do not reach 6 bases of it. The CDR3 numbers 17 residues from cysteine through phenylalanine. This entry keeps only the CDR3 DNA: 51 bases, framed from base 1.